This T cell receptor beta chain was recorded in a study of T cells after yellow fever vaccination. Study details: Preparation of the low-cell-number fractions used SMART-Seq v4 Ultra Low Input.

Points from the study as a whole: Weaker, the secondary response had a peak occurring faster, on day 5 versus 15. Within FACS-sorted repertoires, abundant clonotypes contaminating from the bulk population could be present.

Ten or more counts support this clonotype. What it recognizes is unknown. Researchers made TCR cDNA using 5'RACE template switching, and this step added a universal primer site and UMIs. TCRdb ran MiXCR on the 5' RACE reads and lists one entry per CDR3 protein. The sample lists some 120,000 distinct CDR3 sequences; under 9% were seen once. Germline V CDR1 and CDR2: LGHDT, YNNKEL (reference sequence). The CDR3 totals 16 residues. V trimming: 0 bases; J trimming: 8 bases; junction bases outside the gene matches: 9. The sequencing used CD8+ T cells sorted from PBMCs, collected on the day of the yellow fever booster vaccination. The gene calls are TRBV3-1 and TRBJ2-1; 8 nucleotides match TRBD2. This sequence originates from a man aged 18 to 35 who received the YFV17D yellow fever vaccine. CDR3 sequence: CASSQESRGGDDEQFF. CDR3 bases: TGTGCCAGCAGCCAAGAATCACGGGGGGGTGACGATGAGCAGTTCTTC.